This T cell receptor beta chain was recorded in a study of T cell responses to AZD1222 COVID-19 vaccine. V trimming: 3 bases; J trimming: 9 bases; junction bases outside the gene matches: 14. CDR3 length: 15 residues. The V gene's germline CDR1 is MDHEN and CDR2 SYDVKM. General observations from the study: Only a handful of AZD1222 recipients, several in all, had baseline seropositivity. Repertoire sampling occurred only after the peak T cell response. Reportedly, nearly half the spike-specific TCRs target unmutated variant regions. Elevations in Spike-specific TCR breadth and depth followed administration of two AZD1222 doses.

Sequencing used immunoSEQ multiplex PCR; TCRdb keeps in-frame clones, though not all of them. The table shows 150,000 to 200,000 clones, with 92% occurring only once. A remark on this clone: Its antigen remains unknown.

This clonotype was obtained from an adult who received the AZD1222 COVID-19 vaccine. The V gene is TRBV28, the J gene TRBJ2-7; 7 bases are shared with TRBD1. Sequenced material: peripheral blood, taken 28 days after the second AZD1222 dose. CDR3 sequence reads: CASSFPRGQSPGQYF. CDR3 sequence (DNA): TGTGCCAGCAGTTTCCCCCGGGGACAGTCCCCAGGGCAGTACTTC.